Following are 4 T cell receptor beta chains from one sample sequenced in a study of shared clonotypes between healthy human individuals. Method: immunoSEQ multiplex PCR; TCRdb's copy keeps in-frame clones and lacks some. Of over a million clones listed, about 84% are singletons. Sequencing used memory CD4+ T cells from PBMCs. The subset denotes: CD45RA-negative fraction. These receptors originate from a man between 18 and 35 years old in good health. Some clones in this sample may be carry-over from other donors' samples.

This chain connects TRBV21-1 to TRBJ1-5. TRBV21-1 is a pseudogene segment. The CDR3 has 9 amino acids. In DNA form, the CDR3 reads TGTGCCAGCAGCCCCCCCCAGCATTTT. It yields the protein CASSPPQHF.

In nucleotides, the CDR3 is TGTGCCAGCAGCTCCCTTAGACAGCACGCTACCTACGAGCAGTACTTC. It encodes CASSSLRQHATYEQYF. This rearrangement joins TRBV11-2 to TRBJ2-7; TRBD1 might be the D (5 bases). Germline assignment: CDR1 SGHAT and CDR2 FQNNGV. V shed 4 bases and J shed 2 bases, with 18 bases lying between them. The CDR3 is made up of 16 amino acids. The variable domain in full, with the rest retrieved from reference TRBV11-2 and TRBJ2-7, is EAGVAQSPRYKIIEKRQSVAFWCNPISGHATLYWYQQILGQGPKLLIQFQNNGVVDDSQLPKDRFSAERLKGVDSTLKIQPAKLEDSAVYLCASSSLRQHATYEQYFGPGTRLTVT.

This clone showed up just once. The chain links TRBV25-1 to TRBJ2-1; 7 positions agree with TRBD2. V was clipped by 0 bases and J by 7 bases; unmatched bases: 9. The germline gives CDR1 MGHDK, CDR2 SYGVNS. This CDR3 is built from 16 residues. This CDR3 reads CASSEYSGGRGNEQFF. CDR3 in DNA: TGTGCCAGCAGTGAATATTCGGGCGGGAGAGGTAATGAGCAGTTCTTC. The whole variable domain, remainder taken from reference TRBV25-1 and TRBJ2-1, is EADIYQTPRYLVIGTGKKITLECSQTMGHDKMYWYQQDPGMELHLIHYSYGVNSTEKGDLSSESTVSRIRTEHFPLTLESARPSHTSQYLCASSEYSGGRGNEQFFGPGTRLTVL.

The V call is TRBV2, the J call TRBJ2-3; possibly TRBD1 or TRBD2 for D (6 bases each). The ends were cut back, 7 bases at V and 4 bases at J, with 15 bases in the middle. CDR1 SNHLY and CDR2 FYNNEI come from the germline V gene. This CDR3 has 14 residues. This chain's CDR3 is CASIRPEGADTQYF. The CDR3 region has the DNA TGTGCCAGCATTCGGCCGGAGGGGGCAGATACGCAGTATTTT.